This TCR beta chain came from a study of blood T cell repertoires in COVID-19. Study-wide background: The analysed material was cDNA or gDNA that came from T cells, B-cell-depleted T cells, or PBMCs.

V was shortened by 1 base and J by 7 bases, with 13 bases between the two germline ends. The CDR3 runs to 15 residues. Germline V gene lookup returns CDR1 MNHNS and CDR2 SASEGT. Original processing methods: Counts of nucleated cells, estimated from reference gene primer amplification, were obtained. Generated by immunoSEQ multiplex PCR, the TCRdb table keeps only in-frame clones and is missing some. Clonal size and the V and J genes are those of that table, whereas D and trimming came from the DNA. The profile shows roughly 84,000 clones, under 90% of them singletons. This receptor was taken from a middle-aged woman with active or convalescent COVID-19. The chain has TRBV6-1 and TRBJ1-4; no clear D. Sequencing used peripheral blood. CDR3 residues: CASSEGPLRGEKLFF. CDR3 coding DNA: TGTGCCAGCAGTGAAGGGCCACTTCGAGGTGAAAAACTGTTTTTT.